Listed below are T cell receptor beta chains from one sample, sequenced in a study of T cell responses to AZD1222 COVID-19 vaccine. TCRdb keeps only in-frame clones here, not all; method: immunoSEQ multiplex PCR. The repertoire holds more than 150,000 clones, with around 89% as singletons. The specimen was peripheral blood, collected on day 0 of AZD1222 vaccination. Every receptor here comes from an adult in good health. CDR3s include the opening cysteine and the closing phenylalanine or tryptophan. Fields, in order: D gene, J gene, V gene, clone size, CDR3 protein, CDR3 DNA. A D gene is named only where the DNA matches it firmly. Some rows mark clone size as missing; the rest say once, few, many or name a class of expanded clone.

D gene: TRBD1; J gene: TRBJ2-5; V gene: TRBV10-1; clone size: .; CDR3 protein: CASSTGGARQETQYF; CDR3 DNA: TGCGCCAGCAGTACAGGGGGAGCACGTCAAGAGACCCAGTACTTC
D gene: .; J gene: TRBJ2-7; V gene: TRBV18; clone size: .; CDR3 protein: CASSPGGYEQYF; CDR3 DNA: TGTGCCAGCTCACCAGGGGGCTACGAGCAGTACTTC
D gene: .; J gene: TRBJ2-3; V gene: TRBV5-1; clone size: .; CDR3 protein: CASSLQGAGTDTQYF; CDR3 DNA: TGCGCCAGCAGCTTACAGGGTGCCGGCACAGATACGCAGTATTTT
D gene: .; J gene: TRBJ1-1; V gene: TRBV11-2; clone size: medium-sized; CDR3 protein: CASSSYNEAFF; CDR3 DNA: TGTGCCAGCAGCTCATACAATGAAGCTTTCTTT
D gene: .; J gene: TRBJ2-7; V gene: TRBV2; clone size: once; CDR3 protein: CASSEGAGRGTYEQYF; CDR3 DNA: TGTGCCAGCAGTGAAGGGGCCGGGCGAGGGACCTACGAGCAGTACTTC
D gene: .; J gene: TRBJ1-2; V gene: TRBV28; clone size: .; CDR3 protein: CASSFSEAPEGYTF; CDR3 DNA: TGTGCCAGCAGTTTTAGTGAGGCCCCGGAAGGCTACACCTTC
D gene: TRBD2; J gene: TRBJ2-3; V gene: TRBV18; clone size: .; CDR3 protein: CANDGLAGEDTQYF; CDR3 DNA: TGTGCCAACGACGGACTAGCGGGGGAAGATACGCAGTATTTT
D gene: TRBD1; J gene: TRBJ1-6; V gene: TRBV3-1/TRBV3-2; clone size: .; CDR3 protein: CASSPWTGTNSPLHF; CDR3 DNA: TGTGCCAGCAGCCCCTGGACAGGGACGAATTCACCCCTCCACTTT
D gene: TRBD2; J gene: TRBJ2-2; V gene: TRBV10-3; clone size: .; CDR3 protein: CAISEGGLASGELFF; CDR3 DNA: TGTGCCATCAGTGAGGGGGGACTAGCATCCGGGGAGCTGTTTTTT
D gene: TRBD1; J gene: TRBJ1-5; V gene: TRBV5-5; clone size: .; CDR3 protein: CASSLELGQLYSNQPQHF; CDR3 DNA: TGTGCCAGCAGCTTGGAATTGGGACAGCTTTATAGCAATCAGCCCCAGCATTTT
D gene: TRBD1; J gene: TRBJ1-4; V gene: TRBV28; clone size: .; CDR3 protein: CASRPGTGGGKLFF; CDR3 DNA: TGTGCCAGCCGTCCCGGGACAGGAGGGGGGAAACTGTTTTTT
D gene: .; J gene: TRBJ1-2; V gene: TRBV19; clone size: .; CDR3 protein: CASSEGAERNYGYTF; CDR3 DNA: TGTGCCAGTAGTGAAGGGGCAGAGAGGAACTATGGCTACACCTTC
D gene: .; J gene: TRBJ1-1; V gene: TRBV3-1/TRBV3-2; clone size: .; CDR3 protein: CASSLRLRGTEAFF; CDR3 DNA: TGTGCCAGCAGCCTACGCTTACGGGGCACTGAAGCTTTCTTT
D gene: .; J gene: TRBJ2-3; V gene: TRBV6-2/TRBV6-3; clone size: .; CDR3 protein: CASSYVHVSDTQYF; CDR3 DNA: TGTGCCAGCAGTTACGTACACGTATCAGATACGCAGTATTTT
D gene: TRBD2; J gene: TRBJ2-2; V gene: TRBV2; clone size: .; CDR3 protein: CASVSGLAGPNTGELFF; CDR3 DNA: TGTGCCAGCGTCTCCGGACTAGCGGGACCGAACACCGGGGAGCTGTTTTTT
D gene: .; J gene: TRBJ2-6; V gene: TRBV28; clone size: .; CDR3 protein: CASPFCGANVLTF; CDR3 DNA: TGTGCCAGTCCCTTTTGTGGGGCCAACGTCCTGACTTTC
D gene: .; J gene: TRBJ2-1; V gene: TRBV2; clone size: .; CDR3 protein: CASRLDISINNEQFF; CDR3 DNA: TGTGCCAGTCGACTAGACATCAGCATCAACAATGAGCAGTTCTTC
D gene: .; J gene: TRBJ1-6; V gene: TRBV27; clone size: .; CDR3 protein: CASTDRNSPLHF; CDR3 DNA: TGTGCCAGCACTGATAGGAATTCACCCCTCCACTTT
D gene: TRBD1; J gene: TRBJ1-5; V gene: TRBV19; clone size: .; CDR3 protein: CASSTGQGVNQPQHF; CDR3 DNA: TGTGCCAGTAGTACGGGACAGGGGGTTAATCAGCCCCAGCATTTT
D gene: .; J gene: TRBJ2-7; V gene: TRBV19; clone size: .; CDR3 protein: CASSIILLGAYEQYF; CDR3 DNA: TGTGCCAGTAGTATCATCCTTCTGGGGGCTTACGAGCAGTACTTC
D gene: .; J gene: TRBJ2-7; V gene: TRBV9; clone size: .; CDR3 protein: CASSAGLVTNYEQYF; CDR3 DNA: TGTGCCAGCAGCGCGGGACTCGTGACAAACTACGAGCAGTACTTC
D gene: .; J gene: TRBJ2-5; V gene: TRBV19; clone size: few; CDR3 protein: CASSIDRLVETQYF; CDR3 DNA: TGTGCCAGTAGTATAGATCGGCTAGTGGAGACCCAGTACTTC
D gene: .; J gene: TRBJ2-5; V gene: TRBV6-5; clone size: .; CDR3 protein: CASSPGETQYF; CDR3 DNA: TGTGCCAGCAGTCCCGGGGAGACCCAGTACTTC
D gene: TRBD1; J gene: TRBJ1-3; V gene: TRBV5-1; clone size: .; CDR3 protein: CASSSRTGEGGNTIYF; CDR3 DNA: TGCGCCAGCAGCTCTCGGACAGGGGAAGGGGGAAACACCATATATTTT
D gene: TRBD1; J gene: TRBJ1-2; V gene: TRBV19; clone size: few; CDR3 protein: CASSFQDRAQLVGYTF; CDR3 DNA: TGTGCCAGTAGTTTCCAAGACAGGGCCCAGTTAGTAGGCTACACCTTC
D gene: .; J gene: TRBJ2-2; V gene: TRBV7-7; clone size: .; CDR3 protein: CASSPSMDGELFF; CDR3 DNA: TGTGCTAGCAGCCCATCAATGGACGGGGAGCTGTTTTTT
D gene: .; J gene: TRBJ2-5; V gene: TRBV7-2; clone size: .; CDR3 protein: CASSPGGPQETQYF; CDR3 DNA: TGTGCCAGCAGCCCCGGGGGGCCCCAAGAGACCCAGTACTTC
D gene: .; J gene: TRBJ1-5; V gene: TRBV5-5; clone size: .; CDR3 protein: CASSLRSGDNQPQHF; CDR3 DNA: TGTGCCAGCAGCTTACGGTCAGGTGACAATCAGCCCCAGCATTTT
D gene: .; J gene: TRBJ1-3; V gene: TRBV6-5; clone size: .; CDR3 protein: CASSAGREGNTIYF; CDR3 DNA: TGTGCCAGCAGCGCCGGCAGGGAGGGAAACACCATATATTTT
D gene: .; J gene: TRBJ1-2; V gene: TRBV2; clone size: .; CDR3 protein: CASKVRDGPRYTF; CDR3 DNA: TGTGCCAGCAAAGTTAGGGACGGCCCTCGCTACACCTTC
D gene: .; J gene: TRBJ2-7; V gene: TRBV2; clone size: once; CDR3 protein: CASSEEGPKPKYF; CDR3 DNA: TGTGCCAGCAGTGAAGAGGGGCCGAAGCCAAAGTACTTC
D gene: .; J gene: TRBJ2-7; V gene: TRBV10-1; clone size: .; CDR3 protein: CATSPDGYEQYF; CDR3 DNA: TGCGCCACCTCACCGGACGGCTACGAGCAGTACTTC
D gene: .; J gene: TRBJ2-1; V gene: TRBV7-9; clone size: once; CDR3 protein: CASSLADAYEQFF; CDR3 DNA: TGTGCCAGCAGCTTAGCGGATGCCTATGAGCAGTTCTTC
D gene: .; J gene: TRBJ2-7; V gene: TRBV6-1; clone size: .; CDR3 protein: CASSADTGVAALSYEQYF; CDR3 DNA: TGTGCCAGCAGTGCCGATACCGGGGTGGCAGCCCTCTCCTACGAGCAGTACTTC
D gene: .; J gene: TRBJ2-3; V gene: TRBV3-1/TRBV3-2; clone size: .; CDR3 protein: CASSQAGSGTDTQYF; CDR3 DNA: TGTGCCAGCAGCCAAGCCGGATCTGGCACAGATACGCAGTATTTT
D gene: TRBD2; J gene: TRBJ2-7; V gene: TRBV7-2; clone size: .; CDR3 protein: CASSPPGLAGINEQYF; CDR3 DNA: TGTGCCAGCAGCCCCCCCGGACTAGCGGGAATCAACGAGCAGTACTTC
D gene: .; J gene: TRBJ1-6; V gene: TRBV2; clone size: .; CDR3 protein: CANRGLNSPLHF; CDR3 DNA: TGTGCCAACCGGGGACTTAATTCACCCCTCCACTTT
D gene: TRBD1; J gene: TRBJ2-3; V gene: TRBV4-2; clone size: .; CDR3 protein: CASSQESIRTGGTDTQYF; CDR3 DNA: TGTGCCAGCAGCCAAGAAAGCATCAGGACAGGGGGTACAGATACGCAGTATTTT
D gene: TRBD1; J gene: TRBJ1-5; V gene: TRBV4-2; clone size: .; CDR3 protein: CASIQRGRKNQPQHF; CDR3 DNA: TGTGCCAGCATCCAAAGGGGGCGTAAAAATCAGCCCCAGCATTTT
D gene: .; J gene: TRBJ1-2; V gene: TRBV18; clone size: few; CDR3 protein: CASSPQLTYGYTF; CDR3 DNA: TGTGCCAGCTCACCTCAGCTCACGTATGGCTACACCTTC
D gene: .; J gene: TRBJ1-6; V gene: TRBV18; clone size: .; CDR3 protein: CASSPKSDSPLHF; CDR3 DNA: TGTGCCAGCTCACCAAAAAGTGATTCACCCCTCCACTTT
D gene: .; J gene: TRBJ1-1; V gene: TRBV19; clone size: .; CDR3 protein: CASSMQGRMNTEAFF; CDR3 DNA: TGTGCCAGTAGTATGCAGGGAAGGATGAACACTGAAGCTTTCTTT
D gene: TRBD1; J gene: TRBJ2-5; V gene: TRBV19; clone size: .; CDR3 protein: CASSIDGWTGSFHF; CDR3 DNA: TGTGCCAGTAGTATAGATGGATGGACAGGCTCGTTCCACTTC
D gene: TRBD2; J gene: TRBJ2-5; V gene: TRBV7-6; clone size: .; CDR3 protein: CASSVRPAGVETQYF; CDR3 DNA: TGTGCCAGCAGCGTTAGGCCAGCGGGAGTTGAGACCCAGTACTTC
D gene: .; J gene: TRBJ1-5; V gene: TRBV27; clone size: .; CDR3 protein: CASSINSNQPQHF; CDR3 DNA: TGTGCCAGCAGTATCAATAGCAATCAGCCCCAGCATTTT
D gene: TRBD2; J gene: TRBJ2-3; V gene: TRBV9; clone size: .; CDR3 protein: CASSPRGTSGRARGTSTDTQYF; CDR3 DNA: TGTGCCAGCAGCCCCAGAGGGACTAGCGGGAGGGCACGAGGTACTAGCACAGATACGCAGTATTTT
D gene: TRBD1; J gene: TRBJ1-6; V gene: TRBV7-3; clone size: .; CDR3 protein: CASSPGDRDQSPLHF; CDR3 DNA: TGTGCCAGCAGCCCGGGGGACAGGGACCAATCACCCCTCCACTTT
D gene: .; J gene: TRBJ1-6; V gene: TRBV11-2; clone size: .; CDR3 protein: CASSVTLGYNSPLHF; CDR3 DNA: TGTGCCAGCAGCGTGACCTTAGGGTATAATTCACCCCTCCACTTT
D gene: .; J gene: TRBJ2-1; V gene: TRBV4-3; clone size: .; CDR3 protein: CASSRVTGSGDNEQFF; CDR3 DNA: TGCGCCAGCAGTCGAGTTACAGGGTCCGGAGACAATGAGCAGTTCTTC
D gene: .; J gene: TRBJ2-1; V gene: TRBV28; clone size: .; CDR3 protein: CASSSLPNEQFF; CDR3 DNA: TGTGCCAGCAGTTCCCTACCCAATGAGCAGTTCTTC
D gene: TRBD2; J gene: TRBJ2-7; V gene: TRBV20-1; clone size: .; CDR3 protein: CSASRVGSSGRWLAEQYF; CDR3 DNA: TGCAGTGCTAGTAGGGTCGGGTCGAGCGGGAGGTGGCTAGCCGAGCAGTACTTC
D gene: TRBD1; J gene: TRBJ1-1; V gene: TRBV5-8; clone size: .; CDR3 protein: CASSSRGQITEAFF; CDR3 DNA: TGTGCCAGCAGCTCCAGGGGGCAAATCACTGAAGCTTTCTTT
D gene: .; J gene: TRBJ2-3; V gene: TRBV6-5; clone size: few; CDR3 protein: CASGATARGTQYF; CDR3 DNA: TGTGCCAGCGGAGCCACAGCCAGGGGTACGCAGTATTTT
D gene: .; J gene: TRBJ1-2; V gene: TRBV7-9; clone size: .; CDR3 protein: CASSRQGRDGYTF; CDR3 DNA: TGTGCCAGCAGCCGTCAGGGGCGGGATGGCTACACCTTC
D gene: .; J gene: TRBJ2-3; V gene: TRBV10-3; clone size: .; CDR3 protein: CASGLDSSSTDTQYF; CDR3 DNA: TGTGCCAGCGGACTCGACAGTTCTAGCACAGATACGCAGTATTTT
D gene: .; J gene: TRBJ1-5; V gene: TRBV11-2; clone size: .; CDR3 protein: CASSLSRNQPQHF; CDR3 DNA: TGTGCCAGCAGCTTATCCCGGAATCAGCCCCAGCATTTT
D gene: .; J gene: TRBJ1-6; V gene: TRBV6-1; clone size: .; CDR3 protein: CASSESGATSPLHF; CDR3 DNA: TGTGCCAGCAGTGAATCAGGGGCAACTTCACCCCTCCACTTT
D gene: TRBD1; J gene: TRBJ1-5; V gene: TRBV4-1; clone size: .; CDR3 protein: CASSQEGAGSNQPQHF; CDR3 DNA: TGCGCCAGCAGCCAGGAGGGGGCTGGTAGCAATCAGCCCCAGCATTTT
D gene: .; J gene: TRBJ1-2; V gene: TRBV5-5; clone size: .; CDR3 protein: CASSLMMDNYGYTF; CDR3 DNA: TGTGCCAGCAGCTTGATGATGGACAACTATGGCTACACCTTC
D gene: .; J gene: TRBJ1-2; V gene: TRBV25-1; clone size: .; CDR3 protein: CASSSELPYGYTF; CDR3 DNA: TGTGCCAGCAGTTCGGAGTTACCTTATGGCTACACCTTC